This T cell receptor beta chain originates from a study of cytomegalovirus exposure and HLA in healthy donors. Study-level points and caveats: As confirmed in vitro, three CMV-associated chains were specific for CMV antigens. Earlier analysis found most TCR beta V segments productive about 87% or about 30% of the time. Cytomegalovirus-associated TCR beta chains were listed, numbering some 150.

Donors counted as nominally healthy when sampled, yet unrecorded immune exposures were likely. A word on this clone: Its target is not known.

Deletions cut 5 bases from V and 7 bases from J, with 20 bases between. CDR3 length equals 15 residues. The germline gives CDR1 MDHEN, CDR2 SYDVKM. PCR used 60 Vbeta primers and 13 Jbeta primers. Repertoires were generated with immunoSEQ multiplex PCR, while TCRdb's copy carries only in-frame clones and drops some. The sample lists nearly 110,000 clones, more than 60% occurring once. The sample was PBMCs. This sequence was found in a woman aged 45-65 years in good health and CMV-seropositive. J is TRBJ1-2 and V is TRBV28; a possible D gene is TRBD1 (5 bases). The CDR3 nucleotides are TGTGCCAGCAGTACGGGGGTCCCGGGACTCGGTGGCTACACCTTC. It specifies CASSTGVPGLGGYTF.